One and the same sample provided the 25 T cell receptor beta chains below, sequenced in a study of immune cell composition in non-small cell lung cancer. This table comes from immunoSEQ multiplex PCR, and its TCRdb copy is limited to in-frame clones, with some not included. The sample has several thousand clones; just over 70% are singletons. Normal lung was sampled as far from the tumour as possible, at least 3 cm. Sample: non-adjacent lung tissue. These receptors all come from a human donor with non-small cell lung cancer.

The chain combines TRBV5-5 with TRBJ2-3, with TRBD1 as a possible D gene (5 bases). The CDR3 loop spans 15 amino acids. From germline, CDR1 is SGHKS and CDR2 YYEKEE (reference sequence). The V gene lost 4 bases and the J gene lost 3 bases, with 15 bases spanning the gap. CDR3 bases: TGTGCCAGCAGCCCCGGCAGGGCAGGAACAGATACGCAGTATTTT. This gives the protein CASSPGRAGTDTQYF.

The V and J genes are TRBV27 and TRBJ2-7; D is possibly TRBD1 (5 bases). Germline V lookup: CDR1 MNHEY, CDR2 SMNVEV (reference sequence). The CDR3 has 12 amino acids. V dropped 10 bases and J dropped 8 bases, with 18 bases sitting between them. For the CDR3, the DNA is TGTGCCATCCCAACGAGCAGGGATAAGCAGTACTTC. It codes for CAIPTSRDKQYF.

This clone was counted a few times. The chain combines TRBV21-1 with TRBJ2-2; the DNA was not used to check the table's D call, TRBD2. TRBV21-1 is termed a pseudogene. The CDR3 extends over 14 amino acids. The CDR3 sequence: CASSKNPAAGELFF. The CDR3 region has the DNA TGTGCCAGCAGCAAGAATCCCGCGGCCGGGGAGCTGTTTTTT.

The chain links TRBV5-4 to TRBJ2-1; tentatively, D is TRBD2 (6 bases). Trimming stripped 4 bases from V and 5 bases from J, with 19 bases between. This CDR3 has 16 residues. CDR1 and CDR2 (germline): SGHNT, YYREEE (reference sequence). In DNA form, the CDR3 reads TGTGCCAGCAGCCTGGACCCGGGACTTTCACACAATGAGCAGTTCTTC. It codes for CASSLDPGLSHNEQFF.

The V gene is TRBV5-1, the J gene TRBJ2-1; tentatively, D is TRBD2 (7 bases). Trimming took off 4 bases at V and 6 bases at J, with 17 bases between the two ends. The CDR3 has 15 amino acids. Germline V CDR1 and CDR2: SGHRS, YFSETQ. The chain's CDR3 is CASSMQGGLLNEQFF. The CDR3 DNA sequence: TGCGCCAGCAGCATGCAAGGGGGACTACTCAATGAGCAGTTCTTC.

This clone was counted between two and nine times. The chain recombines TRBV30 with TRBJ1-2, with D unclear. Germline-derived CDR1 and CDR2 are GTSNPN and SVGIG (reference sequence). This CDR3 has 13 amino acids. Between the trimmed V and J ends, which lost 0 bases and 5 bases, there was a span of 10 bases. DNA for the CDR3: TGTGCCTGGAGTGTTGGAGGATGGTATGGCTACACCTTC. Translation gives CAWSVGGWYGYTF.

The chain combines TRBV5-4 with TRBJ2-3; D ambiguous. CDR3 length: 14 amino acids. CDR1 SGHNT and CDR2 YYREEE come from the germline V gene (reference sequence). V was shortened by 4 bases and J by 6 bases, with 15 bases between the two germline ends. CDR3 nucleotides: TGTGCCAGCAGCCGGCCCACAGACGCGGATACGCAGTATTTT. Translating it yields CASSRPTDADTQYF. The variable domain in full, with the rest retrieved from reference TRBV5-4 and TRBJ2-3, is ETGVTQSPTHLIKTRGQQVTLRCSSQSGHNTVSWYQQALGQGPQFIFQYYREEENGRGNFPPRFSGLQFPNYSSELNVNALELDDSALYLCASSRPTDADTQYFGPGTRLTVL.

The DNA for the CDR3 is TGTGCCAGCAGCATACTAGCTAGCTACGAGCAGTACTTC. Protein product: CASSILASYEQYF. The chain couples TRBV6-1 to TRBJ2-7; TRBD2 is a possible D gene (6 bases). V gave up 6 bases and J gave up 3 bases, with 12 bases separating them. This CDR3 is 13 amino acids long. Germline V gene lookup returns CDR1 MNHNS and CDR2 SASEGT.

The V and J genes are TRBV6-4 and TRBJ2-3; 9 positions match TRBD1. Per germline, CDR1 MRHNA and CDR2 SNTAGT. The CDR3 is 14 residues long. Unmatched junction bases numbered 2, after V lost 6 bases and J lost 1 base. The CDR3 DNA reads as TGTGCCAGCAGCCGACAGGGGGGCACAGATACGCAGTATTTT. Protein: CASSRQGGTDTQYF.

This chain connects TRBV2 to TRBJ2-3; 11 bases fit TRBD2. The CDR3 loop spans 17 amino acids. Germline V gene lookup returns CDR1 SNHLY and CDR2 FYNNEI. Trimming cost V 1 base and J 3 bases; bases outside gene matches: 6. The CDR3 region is CASSEGPSGRQTDTQYF. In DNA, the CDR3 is TGTGCCAGCAGTGAAGGCCCTAGCGGGAGGCAGACAGATACGCAGTATTTT.

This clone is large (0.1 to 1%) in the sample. The CDR3 protein is CATQGSRYEQYF. The CDR3 nucleotides are TGTGCCACGCAGGGGAGTCGGTACGAGCAGTACTTC. V gene TRBV6-6 combines with J gene TRBJ2-7; D might be TRBD1 (6 bases). The CDR3 spans 12 residues. The germline gives CDR1 MNHNY, CDR2 SVGAGI (reference sequence). V was clipped by 10 bases and J by 4 bases, with 14 bases between them.

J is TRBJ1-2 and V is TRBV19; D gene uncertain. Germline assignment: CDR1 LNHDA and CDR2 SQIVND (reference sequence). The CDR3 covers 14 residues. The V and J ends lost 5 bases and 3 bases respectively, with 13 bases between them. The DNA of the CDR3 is TGTGCCAGTAGTTTTTCTACGGCGGACTATGGCTACACCTTC. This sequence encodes CASSFSTADYGYTF.

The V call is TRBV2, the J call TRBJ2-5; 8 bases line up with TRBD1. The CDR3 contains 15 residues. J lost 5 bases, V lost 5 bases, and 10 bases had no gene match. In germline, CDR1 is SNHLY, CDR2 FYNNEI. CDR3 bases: TGTGCCAGCAGTCCTGGACAGGGCGGGTTCGAGACCCAGTACTTC. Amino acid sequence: CASSPGQGGFETQYF. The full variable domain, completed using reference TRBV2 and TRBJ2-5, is EPEVTQTPSHQVTQMGQEVILRCVPISNHLYFYWYRQILGQKVEFLVSFYNNEISEKSEIFDDQFSVERPDGSNFTLKIRSTKLEDSAMYFCASSPGQGGFETQYFGPGTRLLVL.

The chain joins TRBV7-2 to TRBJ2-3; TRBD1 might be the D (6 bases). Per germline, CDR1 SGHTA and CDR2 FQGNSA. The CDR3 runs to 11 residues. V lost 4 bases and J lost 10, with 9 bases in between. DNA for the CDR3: TGTGCCAGCAGCTCCCAGGGGTCGCAGTATTTT. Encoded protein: CASSSQGSQYF.

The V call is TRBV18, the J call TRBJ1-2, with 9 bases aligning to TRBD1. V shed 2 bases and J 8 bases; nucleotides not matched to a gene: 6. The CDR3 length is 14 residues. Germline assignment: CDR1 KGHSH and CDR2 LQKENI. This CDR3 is CASSPTGQGVGYTF. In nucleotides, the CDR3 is TGTGCCAGCTCACCAACGGGACAGGGAGTCGGCTACACCTTC.

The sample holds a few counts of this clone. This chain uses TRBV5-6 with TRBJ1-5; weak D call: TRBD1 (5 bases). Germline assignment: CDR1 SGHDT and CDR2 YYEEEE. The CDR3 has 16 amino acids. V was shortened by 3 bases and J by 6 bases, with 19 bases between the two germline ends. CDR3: CASSYRGGAEPQPQHF. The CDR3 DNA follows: TGTGCCAGCAGCTACCGGGGAGGGGCCGAACCTCAGCCCCAGCATTTT. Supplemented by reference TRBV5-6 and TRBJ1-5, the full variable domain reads DAGVTQSPTHLIKTRGQQVTLRCSPKSGHDTVSWYQQALGQGPQFIFQYYEEEERQRGNFPDRFSGHQFPNYSSELNVNALLLGDSALYLCASSYRGGAEPQPQHFGDGTRLSIL.

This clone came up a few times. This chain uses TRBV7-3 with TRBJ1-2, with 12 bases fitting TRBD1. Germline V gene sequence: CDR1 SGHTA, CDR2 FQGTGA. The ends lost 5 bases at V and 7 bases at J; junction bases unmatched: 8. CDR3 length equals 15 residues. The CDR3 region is CASSVLGQGAFGYTF. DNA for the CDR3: TGTGCCAGCAGCGTCCTGGGACAGGGGGCTTTTGGCTACACCTTC.

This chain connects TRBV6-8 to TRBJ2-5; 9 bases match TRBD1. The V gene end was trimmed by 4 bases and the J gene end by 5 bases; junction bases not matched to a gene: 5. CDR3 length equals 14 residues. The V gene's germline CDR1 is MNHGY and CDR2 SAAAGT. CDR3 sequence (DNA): TGTGCCAGCAGTTGGTTACAGGGGGCTGAGACCCAGTACTTC. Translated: CASSWLQGAETQYF.

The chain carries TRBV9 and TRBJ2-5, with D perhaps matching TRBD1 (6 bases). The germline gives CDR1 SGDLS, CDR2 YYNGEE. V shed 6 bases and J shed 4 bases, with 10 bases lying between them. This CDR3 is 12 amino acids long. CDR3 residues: CASNRGGETQYF. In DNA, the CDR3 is TGTGCCAGCAACAGAGGGGGAGAGACCCAGTACTTC.

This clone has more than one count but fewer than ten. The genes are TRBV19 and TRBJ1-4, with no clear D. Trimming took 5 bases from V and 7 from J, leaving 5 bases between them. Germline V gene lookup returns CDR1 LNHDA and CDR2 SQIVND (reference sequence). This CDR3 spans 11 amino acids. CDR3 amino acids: CASSPSEKLFF. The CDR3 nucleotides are TGTGCCAGTAGTCCGAGTGAAAAACTGTTTTTT.

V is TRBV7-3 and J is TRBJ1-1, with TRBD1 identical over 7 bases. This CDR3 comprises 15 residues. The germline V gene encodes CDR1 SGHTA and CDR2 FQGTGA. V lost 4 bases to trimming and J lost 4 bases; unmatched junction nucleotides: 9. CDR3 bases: TGTGCCAGCAGCTCAAAAACAGGGGTTAGCACTGAAGCTTTCTTT. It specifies CASSSKTGVSTEAFF.

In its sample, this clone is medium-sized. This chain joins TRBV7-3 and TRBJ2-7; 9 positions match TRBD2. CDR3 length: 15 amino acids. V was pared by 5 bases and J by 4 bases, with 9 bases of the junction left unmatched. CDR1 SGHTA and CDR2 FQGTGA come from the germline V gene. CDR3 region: CASSLNPGLAYEQYF. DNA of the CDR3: TGTGCCAGCAGCCTTAACCCGGGACTAGCTTACGAGCAGTACTTC.

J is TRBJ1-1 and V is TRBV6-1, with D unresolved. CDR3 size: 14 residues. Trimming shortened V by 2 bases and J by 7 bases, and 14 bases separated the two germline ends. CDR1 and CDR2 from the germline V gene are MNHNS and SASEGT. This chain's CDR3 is CASSERQVSSEAFF. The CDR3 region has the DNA TGTGCCAGCAGTGAACGGCAAGTTAGCAGTGAAGCTTTCTTT.

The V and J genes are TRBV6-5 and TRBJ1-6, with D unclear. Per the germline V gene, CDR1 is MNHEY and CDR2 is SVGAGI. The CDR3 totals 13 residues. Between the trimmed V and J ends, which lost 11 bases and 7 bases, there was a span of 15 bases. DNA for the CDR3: TGTGCCCCACGGGTGGTGAAGAATTCACCCCTCCACTTT. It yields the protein CAPRVVKNSPLHF.

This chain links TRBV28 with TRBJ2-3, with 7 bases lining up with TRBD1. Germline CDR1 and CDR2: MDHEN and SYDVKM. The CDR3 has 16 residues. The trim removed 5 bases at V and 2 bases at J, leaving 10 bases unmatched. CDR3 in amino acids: CASSAGQVLYTDTQYF. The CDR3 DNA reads TGTGCCAGCAGTGCCGGACAGGTGTTGTACACAGATACGCAGTATTTT.